This T cell receptor (beta chain) was observed in a study of blood T cell repertoires in COVID-19. Study summary: Whether acute or convalescent, the COVID-19 samples came from the United States, Italy and Spain.

Living in 25 or so US areas, the participants were between roughly 18 and 95 years of age. Allocation to cohorts depended on clinical history reported by the participants. Germline V gene sequence: CDR1 SGHTA, CDR2 FQGNSA. The CDR3 sequence is 17 residues long. V gave up 3 bases and J gave up 6 bases; unmatched junction bases: 8. This clone was counted once. In the original workflow: Nucleated cell number was recorded as an estimate derived from reference gene primer amplification. The data were produced by immunoSEQ multiplex PCR, yet TCRdb's version contains in-frame clones alone and is incomplete. V, J and clone size are those of that table, while D and trimming were read from the DNA. This table holds under 400,000 clones, 70% to 90% found once.

V is TRBV7-2 and J is TRBJ2-2; 12 bases are a match to TRBD1. This receptor was obtained from a middle-aged man in a cohort exposed to, infected with or recovered from COVID-19 (not recorded which). Sequencing was carried out using PBMCs or T cells enriched from blood (not recorded which). CDR3 DNA sequence: TGTGCCAGCAGCTTGGTCAGGGACAGGGGGCTTTCCGGGGAGCTGTTTTTT. This translates into CASSLVRDRGLSGELFF.